This T cell receptor beta chain was observed in a study of long-term antiretroviral therapy in people with HIV. An immunoSEQ assay, version v3.0, was performed at survey level. Per-sample sequencing targets were roughly 40,000-50,000 T-cell genomes. The table came from immunoSEQ multiplex PCR; TCRdb's copy has only in-frame clones and leaves some out. Seen here are roughly 23,000 clones, 84% observed once, and the top ten hold under 20%. Germline assignment: CDR1 SGHNT and CDR2 YYREEE (reference sequence). Trimming left V 4 bases short and J 12 bases short, with 21 bases between. The CDR3 length is 14 residues.

This specimen consisted of unsorted PBMCs, obtained 0.1 years before starting antiretroviral therapy. This TCR was recovered from a man between 18 and 29 years old with HIV. The chain uses TRBV5-4 and TRBJ2-3; tentatively, D is TRBD1 (6 bases). The CDR3 nucleotides read TGTGCCAGCAGCCCGATGAAGGACAGCAGAAAACAGTATTTT. Protein: CASSPMKDSRKQYF.